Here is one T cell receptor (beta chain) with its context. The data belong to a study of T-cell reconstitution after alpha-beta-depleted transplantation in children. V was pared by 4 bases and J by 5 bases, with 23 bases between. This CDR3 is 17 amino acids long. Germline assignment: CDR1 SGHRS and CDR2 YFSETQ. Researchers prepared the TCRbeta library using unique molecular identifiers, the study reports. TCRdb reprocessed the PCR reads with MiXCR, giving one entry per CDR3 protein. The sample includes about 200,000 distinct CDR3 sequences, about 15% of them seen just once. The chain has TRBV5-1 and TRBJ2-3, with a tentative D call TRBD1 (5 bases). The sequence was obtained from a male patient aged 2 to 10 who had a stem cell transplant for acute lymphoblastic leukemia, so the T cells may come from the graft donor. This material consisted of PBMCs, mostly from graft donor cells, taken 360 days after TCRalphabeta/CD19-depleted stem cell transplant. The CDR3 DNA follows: TGCGCCAGCAGCATAAGCTACAGGCCCCCTTCGGAAGATACGCAGTATTTT. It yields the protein CASSISYRPPSEDTQYF.